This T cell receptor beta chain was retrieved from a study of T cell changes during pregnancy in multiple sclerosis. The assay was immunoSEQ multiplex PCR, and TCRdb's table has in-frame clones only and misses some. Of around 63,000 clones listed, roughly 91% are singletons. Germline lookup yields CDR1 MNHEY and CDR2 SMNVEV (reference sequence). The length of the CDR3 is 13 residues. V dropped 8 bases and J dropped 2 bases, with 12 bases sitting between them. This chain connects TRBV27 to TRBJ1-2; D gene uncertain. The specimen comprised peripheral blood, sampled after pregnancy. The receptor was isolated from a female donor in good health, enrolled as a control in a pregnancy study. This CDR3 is CASRPQSNYGYTF. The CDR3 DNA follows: TGTGCCAGCCGTCCGCAGTCGAACTATGGCTACACCTTC.